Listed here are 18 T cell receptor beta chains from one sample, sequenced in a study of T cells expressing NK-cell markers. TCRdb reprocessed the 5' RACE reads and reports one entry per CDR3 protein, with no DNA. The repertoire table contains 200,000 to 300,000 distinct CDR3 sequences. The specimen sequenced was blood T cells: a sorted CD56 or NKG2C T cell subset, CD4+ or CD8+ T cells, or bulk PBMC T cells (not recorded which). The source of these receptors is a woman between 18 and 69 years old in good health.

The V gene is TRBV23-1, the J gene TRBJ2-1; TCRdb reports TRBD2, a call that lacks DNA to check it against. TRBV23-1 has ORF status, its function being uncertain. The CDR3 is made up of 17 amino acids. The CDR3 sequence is CASSHGTSGHQYNEQFF.

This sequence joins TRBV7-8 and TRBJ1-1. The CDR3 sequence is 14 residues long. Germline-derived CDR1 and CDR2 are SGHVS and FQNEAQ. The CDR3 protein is CASSLLQADTEAFF.

The chain's CDR3 is CASTSQGTKPLYGYTF. The chain couples TRBV6-2 or TRBV6-3 to TRBJ1-2; TCRdb reports TRBD1, a call that lacks DNA to check it against. In germline, CDR1 is MNHEY, CDR2 SVGEGT. There are 16 residues in the CDR3.

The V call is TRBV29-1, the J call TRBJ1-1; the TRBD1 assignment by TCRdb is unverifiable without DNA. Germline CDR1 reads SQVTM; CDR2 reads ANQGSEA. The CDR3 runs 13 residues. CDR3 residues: CSGGQGVGTEAFF.

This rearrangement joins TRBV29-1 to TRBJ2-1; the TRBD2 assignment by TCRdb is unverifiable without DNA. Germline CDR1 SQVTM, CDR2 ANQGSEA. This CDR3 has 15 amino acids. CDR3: CSLFLSLAGSNEQFF.

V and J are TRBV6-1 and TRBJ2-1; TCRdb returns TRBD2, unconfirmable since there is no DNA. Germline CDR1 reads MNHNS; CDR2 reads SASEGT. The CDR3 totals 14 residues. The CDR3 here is CASSGSGVGNEQFF.

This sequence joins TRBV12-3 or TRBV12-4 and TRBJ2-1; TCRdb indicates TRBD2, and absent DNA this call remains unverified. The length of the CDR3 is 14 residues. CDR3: CASSLTSVYNEQFF.

The CDR3: CSARVVTSLSDNTEAFF. This chain joins TRBV20-1 and TRBJ1-1. CDR1 and CDR2 (germline): DFQATT, SNEGSKA (reference sequence). The length of the CDR3 is 17 residues.

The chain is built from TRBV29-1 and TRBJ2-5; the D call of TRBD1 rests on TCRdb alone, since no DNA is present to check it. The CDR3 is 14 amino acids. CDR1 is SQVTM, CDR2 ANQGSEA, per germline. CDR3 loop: CSVEGRTPRETQYF.

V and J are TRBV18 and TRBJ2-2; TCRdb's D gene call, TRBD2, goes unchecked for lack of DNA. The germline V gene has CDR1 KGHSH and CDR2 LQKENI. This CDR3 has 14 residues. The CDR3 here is CASSGLGDTGELFF.

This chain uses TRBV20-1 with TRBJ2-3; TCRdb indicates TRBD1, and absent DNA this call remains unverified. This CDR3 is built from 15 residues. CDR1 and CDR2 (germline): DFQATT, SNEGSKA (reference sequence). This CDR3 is CSARSARGTTDTQYF.

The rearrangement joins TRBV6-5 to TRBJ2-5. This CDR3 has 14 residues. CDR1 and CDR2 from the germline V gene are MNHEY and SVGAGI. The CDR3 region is CASSVSTGWETQYF.

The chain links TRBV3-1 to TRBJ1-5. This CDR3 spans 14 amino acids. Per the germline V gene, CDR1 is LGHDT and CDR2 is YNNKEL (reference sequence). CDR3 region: CASSPRRTNQPQHF.

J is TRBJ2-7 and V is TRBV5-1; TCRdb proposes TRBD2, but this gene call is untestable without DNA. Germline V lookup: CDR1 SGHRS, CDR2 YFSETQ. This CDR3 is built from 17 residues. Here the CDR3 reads CASSFGLQMGSYYEQYF.

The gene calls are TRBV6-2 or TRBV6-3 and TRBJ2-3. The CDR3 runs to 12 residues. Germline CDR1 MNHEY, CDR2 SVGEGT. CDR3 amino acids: CASSPTVHTQYF.

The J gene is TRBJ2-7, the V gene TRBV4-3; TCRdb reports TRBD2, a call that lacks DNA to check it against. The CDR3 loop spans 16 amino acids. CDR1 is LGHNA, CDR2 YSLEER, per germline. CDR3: CASSPARGTSSYEQYF.

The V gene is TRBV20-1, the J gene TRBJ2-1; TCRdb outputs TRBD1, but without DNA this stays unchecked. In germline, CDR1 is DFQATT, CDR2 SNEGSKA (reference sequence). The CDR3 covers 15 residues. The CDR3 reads CSAAPAASSYNEQFF.

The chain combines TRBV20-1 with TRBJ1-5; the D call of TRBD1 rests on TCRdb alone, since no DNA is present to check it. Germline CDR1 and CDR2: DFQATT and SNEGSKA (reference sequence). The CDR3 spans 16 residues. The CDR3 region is CSAIRQGAFSNQPQHF.